This T cell receptor beta chain was captured by sequencing in a study of blood T cells in healthy people across ages. Turning to the study itself: Researchers report that template switching captured about one barcoded beta molecule per two T cells.

In terms of origin and age, donors were healthy Caucasian individuals from Russia aged about 6 to 90. The CDR3 runs to 11 residues. V was pared by 8 bases and J by 5 bases, with 5 bases of the junction left unmatched. CDR1 DFQATT and CDR2 SNEGSKA come from the germline V gene (reference sequence). A second roughly 6 to 11 cycle PCR used barcoded and J-beta primers. TCRdb independently ran MiXCR on the 5' RACE reads; one entry per CDR3 protein. The profile shows roughly 700,000 distinct CDR3 sequences, approximately 49% of them singletons. This clonotype was found once. Sequenced input: blood. The gene calls are TRBV20-1 and TRBJ2-7, with 8 bases fitting TRBD1. The origin of this receptor is a woman aged 60-75 years in good health. The CDR3 is CSFDRGNEQYF. CDR3 nucleotides: TGCAGTTTCGACAGGGGCAACGAGCAGTACTTC.